This is a list of T cell receptor beta chains from one sample in a study of T cells in Graves' hyperthyroidism and ophthalmopathy. TCRdb processed the multiplex PCR reads anew with MiXCR; each CDR3 protein has one entry. The sample holds roughly 500,000 distinct CDR3 sequences, about 45% seen once. Sequences were obtained from peripheral blood or thyroid tissue (not recorded which). All receptors derive from an adult woman with Graves' disease, either hyperthyroidism or ophthalmopathy (not recorded which). Each CDR3 is given with its conserved first and last residue. D genes are given only for firm matches. Clone size is shown for a subset of rows, as once, few, many or a class of expanded clone.

d_call	clone_size	v_call	j_call	cdr3_nt	cdr3_aa
.	.	TRBV29-1	TRBJ1-1	TGCAGCGTTGGTAAGGAGAGCTACACTGAAGCTTTCTTT	CSVGKESYTEAFF
.	many	TRBV7-9	TRBJ2-5	TGTGCCAGCAGCCCCTCCAGTAGGACCCAGTACTTC	CASSPSSRTQYF
.	many	TRBV5-5	TRBJ2-7	TGTGCCAGCAGCTTGGAGTTTGAGCAGTACTTC	CASSLEFEQYF
.	.	TRBV7-2	TRBJ2-7	TGCGCCAGCAGCCAAGACAGGGTTTCGGGGGGGGAGCAGTACTTC	CASSQDRVSGGEQYF
.	.	TRBV5-1	TRBJ1-5	TGCGCCAGCAGCCCCCGGCTTTTT	CASSPRLF
.	many	TRBV12-3/TRBV12-4	TRBJ2-6	TGTGCCAGCAGTCCTCTCCATCTAGAGGCGGAATCTGGGGCCAACGTCCTGACTTTC	CASSPLHLEAESGANVLTF
TRBD2	many	TRBV29-1	TRBJ2-7	TGCAGCGCCCTGTGGGGGGGGAGCCCCGAGCAGTACTTC	CSALWGGSPEQYF
.	.	TRBV15	TRBJ2-7	TGTGCCACCAGCAGAGATATAGGGCATTCCTACGAGCAGTACTTC	CATSRDIGHSYEQYF
.	.	TRBV19	TRBJ1-6	TGTGCCAGTTCAGAGACCCTATTCGGTTCACCCCTCCACTTT	CASSETLFGSPLHF
.	.	TRBV5-4	TRBJ1-3	TGTGCCAGCAGCTTGGATTTGTCTAGGAACTCTGGAAACACCATATATTTT	CASSLDLSRNSGNTIYF
.	many	TRBV20-1	TRBJ2-5	TGCAGTGCTAGAGTGGAAGAGACCCAGTACTTC	CSARVEETQYF
.	.	TRBV19	TRBJ2-7	TGTGCCACATCCGGGAAGCCCTACGAGCAGTACTTC	CATSGKPYEQYF
.	.	TRBV15	TRBJ2-3	TGTGCCACCAGCAGAGAGAGTGGAGGTCCCACAGATACGCAGTATTTT	CATSRESGGPTDTQYF
.	.	TRBV15	TRBJ2-5	TGTGCCGCCAGTACGGGGGTGTGGGGGCAGACCCAGTACTTC	CAASTGVWGQTQYF
.	many	TRBV20-1	TRBJ2-7	TGCAGTGCCCTACTGCCCGGGAGCTCCTACGAGCAGTACTTC	CSALLPGSSYEQYF
.	many	TRBV7-2	TRBJ1-5	TGTGCCAGCAGCCCGAGTGGCCATCAGCCCCAGCATTTT	CASSPSGHQPQHF
.	.	TRBV7-9	TRBJ2-5	TGTGCCAGCTACGCCGGGACCCTGAGAGAGACCCAGTACTTC	CASYAGTLRETQYF
.	.	TRBV6-1	TRBJ1-6	TGTGCCAGCAGGGGAGGGTCCTATAATTCACCCCTCCACTTT	CASRGGSYNSPLHF
TRBD1	.	TRBV7-8	TRBJ2-5	TGTGCCAGCAGCTTATCCAGGGGGCTTAGTCCGGAGACCCAGTACTTC	CASSLSRGLSPETQYF
.	.	TRBV5-5	TRBJ2-5	TGTGCCAGCAGCTTTCAGTGGCCGGGACTTGGTCAGCCCCAGTACTTC	CASSFQWPGLGQPQYF
.	.	TRBV7-2	TRBJ2-7	TGTGCCAGCAGCTTAGTTCGGGGGATCTACGAGCAGTACTTC	CASSLVRGIYEQYF
.	many	TRBV30	TRBJ1-5	TGTGCCTGGAGCGAGGGATCTAGCAATCAGCCCCAGCATTTT	CAWSEGSSNQPQHF
TRBD1	.	TRBV5-1	TRBJ2-6	TGCGCCAGCAGCTCCGGACAGGGGAACTCTGGGGCCAACGTCCTGACTTTC	CASSSGQGNSGANVLTF
.	few	TRBV7-9	TRBJ2-2	TGTGCCAGCAGCTTAGATCGCCAAATAGGGACCGGGGAGCTGTTTTTT	CASSLDRQIGTGELFF
.	many	TRBV2	TRBJ2-7	TGTGCCAGCAGTTTACACTACGAGCAGTACTTC	CASSLHYEQYF
TRBD1	many	TRBV19	TRBJ2-2	TGTGCCAGTAGCCAGACAGGGGCGTTCGGTCCCGGGGAGCTGTTTTTT	CASSQTGAFGPGELFF
TRBD1	.	TRBV7-2	TRBJ2-7	TGTGCCAGCACCGTGGACAGGGGTGCCTACGAGCAGTACTTC	CASTVDRGAYEQYF
.	.	TRBV28	TRBJ1-2	TGTGCCAGCAGTTTGGGGCAGGGGATACGGGACTATGGCTACACCTTC	CASSLGQGIRDYGYTF
.	.	TRBV7-9	TRBJ2-2	TGTGCCAGCAGTGACGGGGTGGACGGGGAGCTGTTTTTT	CASSDGVDGELFF